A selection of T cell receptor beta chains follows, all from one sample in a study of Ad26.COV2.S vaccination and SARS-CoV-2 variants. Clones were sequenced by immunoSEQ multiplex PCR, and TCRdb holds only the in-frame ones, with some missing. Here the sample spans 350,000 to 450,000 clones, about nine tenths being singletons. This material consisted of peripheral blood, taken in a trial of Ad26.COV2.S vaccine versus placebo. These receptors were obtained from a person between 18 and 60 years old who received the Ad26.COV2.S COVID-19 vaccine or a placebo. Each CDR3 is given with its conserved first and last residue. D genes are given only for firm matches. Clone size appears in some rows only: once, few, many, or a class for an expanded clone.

TGTGCCAGCAGCTTGGAACTTCAAGAGACCCAGTACTTC,CASSLELQETQYF,TRBV11-2,.,TRBJ2-5,.
TGTGCCAGCAGCGTAGATATAGCGGGGGTCACCGGGGAGCTGTTTTTT,CASSVDIAGVTGELFF,TRBV9,TRBD2,TRBJ2-2,.
TGTGCCAGCAGCCCCCTGGAGACCCAGTACTTC,CASSPLETQYF,TRBV7-9,.,TRBJ2-5,.
TGTGCCAGCACGACCCGGGACAGGGCCTACAATGAGCAGTTCTTC,CASTTRDRAYNEQFF,TRBV27,TRBD1,TRBJ2-1,.
TGTGCCAGCAGCTCACGGACTAGCGGGGGTATCTACGAGCAGTACTTC,CASSSRTSGGIYEQYF,TRBV11-2,TRBD2,TRBJ2-7,.
TGCGCCAGCAGCCCATTAGCCGGGCCCGAGCAGTACTTC,CASSPLAGPEQYF,TRBV5-1,.,TRBJ2-7,once
TGTGCCAGCAGTTCGTCCTACGAGCAGTACTTC,CASSSSYEQYF,TRBV2,.,TRBJ2-7,.
TGTGCCAGCACTACAGGGGGCGCCCCGAACACCATATATTTT,CASTTGGAPNTIYF,TRBV5-4,TRBD1,TRBJ1-3,.
TGTGCCAGCAGCTTTAAAGCCCAATGGGACGGTAATTCACCCCTCCACTTT,CASSFKAQWDGNSPLHF,TRBV7-9,.,TRBJ1-6,.
TGTGCCAGCTCACCACCGGCATCAGGGGGCTCTGGGGCCAACGTCCTGACTTTC,CASSPPASGGSGANVLTF,TRBV18,TRBD1,TRBJ2-6,.
TGTGCCAGCAGCTCGCCGGACGGGTATGGCTACACCTTC,CASSSPDGYGYTF,TRBV7-8,.,TRBJ1-2,.
TGTGCCAGCAGCTTGGGGGCAGGGGCCGAAAAACTGTTTTTT,CASSLGAGAEKLFF,TRBV11-2,.,TRBJ1-4,.
TGTGCCAGCAGTCCCATTATAGCGGGGGGATACACAGATACGCAGTATTTT,CASSPIIAGGYTDTQYF,TRBV6-6,TRBD2,TRBJ2-3,.
TGTGCCAGCAGCCACGCACTAGATTACTACGAGCAGTACTTC,CASSHALDYYEQYF,TRBV14,.,TRBJ2-7,.
TGTGCCAGCAGCCCCGGGACAGGGGGCTTCGAGCAGTACTTC,CASSPGTGGFEQYF,TRBV5-5,TRBD1,TRBJ2-7,.
TGTGCCAGCACCCAATCGCCCGCCCTTGGCTACGAGCAGTACTTC,CASTQSPALGYEQYF,TRBV28,.,TRBJ2-7,.
TGTGCCAGTAGCGACAGGGGTGGCACAGATACGCAGTATTTT,CASSDRGGTDTQYF,TRBV19,TRBD1,TRBJ2-3,.